The clone carrying this TCR beta chain was counted between two and nine times. The antigen is undetermined. Combining a sample-barcoded 5' primer with a J-beta primer mix, a second PCR ran for roughly 7 to 12 cycles. MiXCR was run by TCRdb on the 5' RACE reads, yielding one entry per CDR3 protein. The sample carries roughly 700,000 distinct CDR3 sequences, around 45% recorded once. The ends lost 6 bases at V and 5 bases at J; junction bases unmatched: 14. The V gene's germline CDR1 is DFQATT and CDR2 SNEGSKA (reference sequence). This CDR3 contains 16 residues. The data are from a study of blood T cells in healthy people across ages. Broader study findings: Older age went with lower TCR beta diversity per million T cells, in a roughly linear way.

The receptor's source is a woman aged 55-70 years in good health. This sequence joins TRBV20-1 and TRBJ2-2; 8 nucleotides match TRBD2. The sample consisted of blood. CDR3 sequence reads: CSASEPSGRWTGELFF. CDR3 in DNA: TGCAGTGCCTCAGAGCCCAGCGGGAGATGGACCGGGGAGCTGTTTTTT.